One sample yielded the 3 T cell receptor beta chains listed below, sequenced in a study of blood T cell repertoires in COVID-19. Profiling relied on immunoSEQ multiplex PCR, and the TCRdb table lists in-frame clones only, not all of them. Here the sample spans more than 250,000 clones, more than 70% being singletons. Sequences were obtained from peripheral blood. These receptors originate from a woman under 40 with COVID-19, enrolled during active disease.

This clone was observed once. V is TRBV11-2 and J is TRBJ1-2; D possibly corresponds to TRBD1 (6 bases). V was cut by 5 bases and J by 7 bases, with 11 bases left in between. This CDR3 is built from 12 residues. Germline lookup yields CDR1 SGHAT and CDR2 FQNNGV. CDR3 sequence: CASSTTGTGYTF. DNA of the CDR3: TGTGCCAGCAGCACAACAGGGACTGGCTACACCTTC.

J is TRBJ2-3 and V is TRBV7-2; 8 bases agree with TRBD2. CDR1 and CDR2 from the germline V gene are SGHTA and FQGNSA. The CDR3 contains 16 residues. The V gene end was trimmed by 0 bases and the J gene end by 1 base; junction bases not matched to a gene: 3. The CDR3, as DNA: TGTGCCAGCAGCTTAGCGATTAGCGGGGGCACAGATACGCAGTATTTT. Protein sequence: CASSLAISGGTDTQYF. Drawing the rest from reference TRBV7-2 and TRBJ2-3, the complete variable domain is GAGVSQSPSNKVTEKGKDVELRCDPISGHTALYWYRQSLGQGLEFLIYFQGNSAPDKSGLPSDRFSAERTGGSVSTLTIQRTQQEDSAVYLCASSLAISGGTDTQYFGPGTRLTVL.

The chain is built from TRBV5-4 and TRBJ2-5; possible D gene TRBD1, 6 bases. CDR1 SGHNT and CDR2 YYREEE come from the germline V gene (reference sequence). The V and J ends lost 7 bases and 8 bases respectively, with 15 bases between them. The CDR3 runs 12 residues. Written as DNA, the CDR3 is TGTGCCAGCGAGGACAGTTTGAATACCCAGTACTTC. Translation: CASEDSLNTQYF.